The sequence of this TCR beta chain was determined in a study of T cell repertoires in cytomegalovirus infection. General study findings and limits: In two of eight donors, the top clonotype was HLA-C-restricted CMV-specific.

MiXCR was run by TCRdb on the reads, yielding one entry per CDR3 protein. Of roughly 720,000 distinct CDR3 sequences in the sample, about 40% were seen once. This clonotype was seen more than once but under ten times. Its specificity is unknown. Deletions cut 1 base from V and 3 bases from J, with 11 bases between. CDR1 SGHTA and CDR2 FQGNSA come from the germline V gene. This CDR3 is 15 amino acids long. The rearrangement links TRBV7-2 to TRBJ2-3; D call uncertain. This receptor was taken from a human donor in good health (CMV status not recorded). Some clones in this sample may be carry-over from other donors' samples. Sequenced sample: PBMCs. Here the CDR3 DNA reads TGTGCCAGCAGCTTAGATCCCGGTAGGACAGATACGCAGTATTTT. Its protein product is CASSLDPGRTDTQYF.